This T cell receptor beta chain comes out of a study of Ad26.COV2.S vaccination and SARS-CoV-2 variants (dated by TCRdb to about 2021). Notes on the research overall: Vaccine-arm donors were drawn from COV1001, a multicentre, randomized, double-blind, placebo-controlled phase I-IIa trial of Ad26.COV2.S in healthy adults. Dosing of Ad26.COV2.S was intramuscular, at either 5x10^10 or 1x10^11 viral particles, delivered as one shot or as two shots spaced 56 days apart. The specificity and breadth of SARS-CoV-2-reactive T cell receptors after Ad26.COV2.S vaccination were assessed by TCRbeta repertoire sequencing. A total of roughly 32 samples were included in the TCR-sequenced set, comprising some 20 Ad26.COV2.S vaccine recipients, 5 placebo recipients and 8 SARS-CoV-2 convalescent individuals. Trial participants were randomized into five groups of five: low-dose or high-dose Ad26.COV2.S given once or twice, or placebo on both occasions. Investigators did not know the trial group allocation while performing experiments and assessing outcomes. What the research found in general, with its limitations: Higher spike-specific TCR breadth was observed in Ad26.COV2.S recipients than in placebo recipients (P = 0.0014). Vaccine and placebo recipients had comparable non-spike TCR breadth, which fits with the vaccine containing only spike. After vaccination, spike-specific CD8+ and CD4+ T cell responses were reported to show substantial breadth. According to the authors, total T cell responses may have been underestimated by the TCR breadth and depth analyses. The study lacked the statistical power to compare responses across vaccine doses or regimens.

For CDR1 and CDR2, the germline V gene lists KGHSH and LQKENI. The junction carries 7 bases between V and J, which are trimmed by 4 bases and 3 bases respectively. From the cysteine through the phenylalanine, the CDR3 covers 13 amino acids. Just CDR3 DNA is preserved here, 39 bases in frame from base 1. Per the publication, the treatment or condition label means: over 15 received Ad26.COV2.S at low or high dose, single or two shots; roughly five received placebo; per-sample allocation not given. Repertoires of vaccine and placebo recipients were sequenced from samples collected on day 63 after the first injection. In Cohort 1b, around 23 adults aged 18-55 years were enrolled at a single site in Boston, USA, between 29 July and 7 August 2020. Ad26.COV2.S was a replication-incompetent adenovirus type 26 vector expressing a prefusion-stabilized SARS-CoV-2 spike protein from the original Wuhan strain.

As to this clone: It lacks a known antigen. Base qualities are missing; no much larger clone stands one base away.

The immunoSEQ Assay was the method used to sequence TCRbeta CDR3 regions. After extraction, genomic DNA underwent amplification by bias-controlled multiplex PCR, followed by high-throughput sequencing. Per the source publication's procedure: To quantify the absolute abundance of every unique TCRbeta CDR3 region, sequences were collapsed and filtered. Usable DNA was measured by amplifying reference genes present in all nucleated cells, and TCRbeta template counts were normalized to that usable DNA to estimate T cell fraction. Repertoire TCRs were annotated as SARS-CoV-2-specific when V gene, CDR3 amino acid sequence and J gene were exactly matched to a known reactive TCR set. The reference SARS-CoV-2 TCR set was derived from MIRA and filtered for enrichment in COVID-19-positive ImmuneCODE repertoires, a step that removed public or cross-reactive TCRs. Based on the MIRA antigens, annotated TCRs were further analysed at the level of specific ORF or position within ORF. Breadth was defined as the number of annotated unique rearrangements divided by the total number of unique productive rearrangements, and depth was defined as the summed frequency of the annotated unique rearrangements. Two-sided Wilcoxon rank-sum tests were applied when comparing TCR breadth between groups. This is the immuneACCESS table as TCRdb keeps it, with only in-frame sequences that have V and J called. A part of the clones is gone; compared with another copy, unresolved V genes explain less than half, and the rest is unexplained. That table supplies the V and J calls and clone size; D and trimming were determined from the DNA. The table for this sample lists fewer than 400,000 clones; around 83% of them were counted only once. The ten largest clones add up to approximately 1.9% of the sample.

The V gene is TRBV18 and the J gene is TRBJ1-5, with the identity of the D gene unclear. The sequencing used peripheral blood, collected in a trial of Ad26.COV2.S vaccine versus placebo. The sequence was collected from a person between 18 and 65 years old who received the Ad26.COV2.S COVID-19 vaccine or a placebo. The DNA sequence is given as TGTGCCAGCTCACAAGGGAACAATCAGCCCCAGCATTTT. Its translation is CASSQGNNQPQHF.